One and the same sample provided the 6 T cell receptor beta chains below, sequenced in a study of regulatory T cells in long-lasting Graves disease. HTBI primers from iRepertoire and Arm-PCR of CDR3 regions yielded the TCR beta libraries. TCRdb itself ran the multiplex PCR reads through MiXCR, one entry per CDR3 protein. This table holds more than 350,000 distinct CDR3 sequences, 14% to 15% found once. The sample's time point: newly diagnosed GD, antithyroid drugs for less than 3 months. Researchers made the TCR library from RNA that was extracted from PBMCs. These data were likewise used in another study, on T cells in Graves' hyperthyroidism and ophthalmopathy.

Source: peripheral blood mononuclear cells (PBMCs), taken at new diagnosis, from a patient treated with antithyroid drugs. The source of these receptors is a woman aged 25 to 39 with Graves disease.

In its sample, this clonotype was seen many times. The chain has TRBV5-6 and TRBJ2-1; 9 bases are shared with TRBD2. The CDR3 runs 16 residues. J was trimmed by 4 bases and V by 5 bases; bases with no gene match: 10. Looked up from germline, CDR1 is SGHDT and CDR2 is YYEEEE. The DNA of the CDR3 is TGTGCCAGCAGTATCCAACTAGCGGGCCTATACAATGAGCAGTTCTTC. As protein: CASSIQLAGLYNEQFF.

With regard to this clonotype: This may come from a read error, since a much larger clone is one base off. J is TRBJ2-7 and V is TRBV30; TRBD1 agrees at 7 bases. The CDR3 consists of 13 residues. The ends lost 7 bases at V and 7 bases at J; junction bases unmatched: 13. Germline V gives CDR1 GTSNPN, CDR2 SVGIG (reference sequence). The CDR3 nucleotides are TGTGCCTTAAACCGGGACAGCGACAATGAGCAGTACTTC. Translation gives CALNRDSDNEQYF.

At least ten counts were recorded for this clonotype. The chain combines TRBV10-3 with TRBJ2-7; D gene uncertain. Deletions cut 2 bases from V and 3 bases from J, with 5 bases between. CDR1 and CDR2 from the germline V gene are ENHRY and SYGVKD. This CDR3 is 12 amino acids long. The CDR3 DNA is TGTGCCATCAGTGAGAACAGCTACGAGCAGTACTTC. Its translation: CAISENSYEQYF.

This clonotype was detected ten times or more. The chain recombines TRBV5-1 with TRBJ2-1; 9 positions agree with TRBD1. Looked up from germline, CDR1 is SGHRS and CDR2 is YFSETQ. The CDR3 has 15 residues. Trimming cost V 4 bases and J 5 bases; bases outside gene matches: 7. The CDR3, as DNA: TGCGCCAGCAGCCCGGGGACAGGGAGCCACAATGAGCAGTTCTTC. This gives the protein CASSPGTGSHNEQFF. Using reference TRBV5-1 and TRBJ2-1 for the parts outside the CDR3, the full variable domain is KAGVTQTPRYLIKTRGQQVTLSCSPISGHRSVSWYQQTPGQGLQFLFEYFSETQRNKGNFPGRFSGRQFSNSRSEMNVSTLELGDSALYLCASSPGTGSHNEQFFGPGTRLTVL.

In its sample, this clonotype was seen a few times. V gene TRBV24-1 combines with J gene TRBJ2-2; D not resolved. V was pared by 5 bases and J by 0 bases, with 6 bases between. The CDR3 is 14 amino acids. The germline V gene encodes CDR1 KGHDR and CDR2 SFDVKD. The CDR3 DNA reads TGTGCCACCAGTGTCACTGCGAACACCGGGGAGCTGTTTTTT. Translated: CATSVTANTGELFF.

As concerns this clonotype: A much larger clone is a single base away; this may be a read error. The J gene is TRBJ2-3, the V gene TRBV12-3 or TRBV12-4; D may correspond to TRBD1 or TRBD2 (5 bases each). The CDR3 runs 18 residues. CDR3 DNA sequence: TGTGCCAACAGTTCCGCCATTAACGGGGCTGCGAGGACAGATACGCAGTATTTT. Its protein is CANSSAINGAARTDTQYF.